One and the same sample provided the 4 T cell receptor beta chains below, sequenced in a study of T cells expressing NK-cell markers. TCRdb reprocessed the 5' RACE reads and stores each CDR3 protein as one record, lacking DNA. Recorded for this sample: 200,000 to 300,000 distinct CDR3 sequences. The sequenced sample consisted of blood T cells: a sorted CD56 or NKG2C T cell subset, CD4+ or CD8+ T cells, or bulk PBMC T cells (not recorded which). These receptors came from a woman aged 18 to 75 in good health.

This chain connects TRBV28 to TRBJ2-2; the D gene TCRdb calls, TRBD2, cannot be checked with no DNA. The CDR3 has 14 residues. Germline CDR1 MDHEN, CDR2 SYDVKM. The CDR3 region is CASSLLAGTGELFF.

The gene calls are TRBV29-1 and TRBJ2-1; TCRdb selects TRBD1, and the lack of DNA leaves this call unchecked. Germline loops: CDR1 SQVTM, CDR2 ANQGSEA. The CDR3 runs to 18 residues. CDR3 protein: CSVEDAGGRGFPYNEQFF.

The chain combines TRBV19 with TRBJ2-3; TCRdb returns TRBD1, unconfirmable since there is no DNA. CDR3 length: 14 amino acids. CDR1 is LNHDA and CDR2 is SQIVND in the germline V gene (reference sequence). CDR3 sequence reads: CASRVAGGTDTQYF.

The V call is TRBV20-1, the J call TRBJ2-1; with no DNA, the TCRdb D assignment of TRBD2 cannot be verified. Germline V CDR1 and CDR2: DFQATT, SNEGSKA (reference sequence). The length of the CDR3 is 15 residues. The CDR3 loop reads CSARLIAGGGGEQFF.